Following are 8 T cell receptor beta chains from one sample sequenced in a study of spatial heterogeneity in lung cancer. These receptors' antigens are unknown. Sample time point: sample taken at primary tumor resection. Study-wide findings and caveats: Expanded intratumoral alpha and beta TCR counts tracked tumor mutation counts.

TCRdb reprocessed the 5' RACE reads with MiXCR, giving one entry per CDR3 protein. This table holds approximately 2,000 distinct CDR3 sequences, about 36% found once. The sample in question was lung tumor tissue, obtained at surgery. These receptor sequences come from a male donor with early-stage non-small cell lung cancer.

This clonotype qualifies as medium-sized (0.01 to 0.1%). CDR3 amino acids: CASSPNHGQPQHF. DNA for the CDR3: TGTGCCAGCAGCCCAAACCACGGGCAGCCCCAGCATTTT. The chain recombines TRBV12-3 or TRBV12-4 with TRBJ1-5; no clear D. The V end lost 6 bases, the J end lost 7 bases, and 13 bases lay between the germline ends. This CDR3 is 13 amino acids long.

J is TRBJ2-6 and V is TRBV4-1; D is unresolved. V gave up 4 bases and J gave up 0 bases, with 7 bases separating them. The CDR3 length is 15 residues. Germline CDR1 reads MGHRA; CDR2 reads YSYEKL. The CDR3 region has the DNA TGCGCCAGCAGCCCCCGTGTCTCTGGGGCCAACGTCCTGACTTTC. Translating gives CASSPRVSGANVLTF.

The chain couples TRBV7-9 to TRBJ1-1, with D maybe TRBD1 (6 bases). The germline V gene has CDR1 SEHNR and CDR2 FQNEAQ (reference sequence). The CDR3 sequence is 14 residues long. V lost 0 bases and J 6 bases, leaving 11 bases between the germline ends. In nucleotides, the CDR3 is TGTGCCAGCAGCTTAGCGTACGGGACACCTGAAGCTTTCTTT. Its translation is CASSLAYGTPEAFF. The full variable domain, rest sourced from reference TRBV7-9 and TRBJ1-1, is DTGVSQNPRHKITKRGQNVTFRCDPISEHNRLYWYRQTLGQGPEFLTYFQNEAQLEKSRLLSDRFSAERPKGSFSTLEIQRTEQGDSAMYLCASSLAYGTPEAFFGQGTRLTVV.

V and J are TRBV7-8 and TRBJ2-1; either TRBD1 or TRBD2 may fit D (5 bases each). The CDR3 is 15 amino acids. V was pared by 9 bases and J by 0 bases, with 15 bases between. Germline CDR1 and CDR2: SGHVS and FQNEAQ. CDR3 loop: CASTLGDSSYNEQFF. Here the CDR3 DNA reads TGTGCCAGTACCTTGGGGGATAGCTCCTACAATGAGCAGTTCTTC. The whole variable domain, remainder taken from reference TRBV7-8 and TRBJ2-1, is GAGVSQSPRYKVAKRGQDVALRCDPISGHVSLFWYQQALGQGPEFLTYFQNEAQLDKSGLPSDRFFAERPEGSVSTLKIQRTQQEDSAVYLCASTLGDSSYNEQFFGPGTRLTVL.

The sample holds one count of this clonotype. The chain employs TRBV7-8 and TRBJ2-1, with 9 bases identical to TRBD2. CDR1 and CDR2 (germline): SGHVS, FQNEAQ. V lost 0 bases and J lost 1; bases outside the gene matches: 7. The CDR3 loop spans 18 amino acids. The CDR3 coding sequence is TGTGCCAGCAGCTTAGCGTATGTGACTAGCGGATCCTACAATGAGCAGTTCTTC. Protein product: CASSLAYVTSGSYNEQFF.

This clonotype is judged large. V and J are TRBV6-5 and TRBJ2-5; 7 nucleotides agree with TRBD2. This CDR3 spans 13 amino acids. Germline V gene sequence: CDR1 MNHEY, CDR2 SVGAGI. With V trimmed by 5 bases and J by 5 bases, 5 bases remained unmatched. The CDR3 bases are TGTGCCAGCAGTAGACTAGCTTCGGAGACCCAGTACTTC. Amino acids: CASSRLASETQYF.

A few counts support this clonotype. This chain uses TRBV15 with TRBJ2-5; 11 bases are a match to TRBD2. The trim removed 0 bases at V and 14 bases at J, leaving 5 bases unmatched. This CDR3 comprises 13 residues. Germline-derived CDR1 and CDR2 are LNHNV and YYDKDF (reference sequence). The DNA of the CDR3 is TGTGCCACCAGCAGAGACCCCACTAGCGGGAGCTACTTC. The encoded protein is CATSRDPTSGSYF.

This chain connects TRBV28 to TRBJ2-5; TRBD2 aligns across 9 bases. The junction had 7 bases not matched to a gene; V was cut back by 3 bases and J by 5 bases. CDR3 length: 15 amino acids. Germline V lookup: CDR1 MDHEN, CDR2 SYDVKM. The CDR3 nucleotides are TGTGCCAGCAGTTTGTTAGCGGGAGAGGTGGAGACCCAGTACTTC. Its protein is CASSLLAGEVETQYF.